The 31 T cell receptor beta chains below were found in one sample sequenced in a study of beta chain features in type 1 diabetes. Every isolated RNA sample was fully reverse transcribed, so sequencing captured expressed TCRB transcripts. Libraries were prepared by immunoSEQ multiplex PCR; TCRdb keeps only in-frame clonotypes and omits some of them. This table holds almost 350,000 clones, 9.3% found once. Study-wide results and caveats: Shorter TCRB CDR3s, moderately but significantly so, marked every one of the four CD4+ subsets in Type 1 diabetes patients.

These receptors have no identified antigens. Sequencing was done on a sample of central memory CD4+ T cells from blood. The receptor set was obtained from a man under 40 with type 1 diabetes.

As concerns this clone: Other DNA sequences in the sample encode the same CDR3. The chain employs TRBV7-6 and TRBJ2-5, with 11 bases fitting TRBD2. The CDR3 spans 15 residues. CDR1 is SGHVS and CDR2 is FNYEAQ in the germline V gene. Losses at the gene ends were 2 bases for V and 1 base for J; bases not matched to a gene: 0. The CDR3 bases are TGTGCCAGCAGCTTAACTAGCGGGGGCCAAGAGACCCAGTACTTC. It translates to CASSLTSGGQETQYF.

This clone was seen a few times. The rearrangement uses TRBV5-4 and TRBJ1-2, with D hard to call. CDR1 is SGHNT and CDR2 is YYREEE in the germline V gene (reference sequence). Trimming shortened V by 6 bases and J by 3 bases, and 12 bases separated the two germline ends. The CDR3 loop spans 13 amino acids. The CDR3 DNA reads as TGTGCCAGCACCCATGGGCAGGACTATGGCTACACCTTC. Protein: CASTHGQDYGYTF.

This clone showed up just a few times. This chain joins TRBV3-2 and TRBJ1-1; the table's D call TRBD1 went unverified against the DNA. TRBV3-2 is a known pseudogene. This CDR3 has 8 amino acids. The CDR3 DNA reads as TGTGCCAGCAGCCACCATTTCTTT. Translated: CASSHHFF.

This clone was counted only a few times. The chain recombines TRBV19 with TRBJ1-2; 7 nucleotides agree with TRBD1. V lost 5 bases, J lost 1 base, and 4 bases stayed unmatched. The germline CDR1 and CDR2 sequences are LNHDA and SQIVND (reference sequence). This CDR3 has 14 amino acids. CDR3 DNA: TGTGCCAGTAGTTCCAGGGGGTTTAACTATGGCTACACCTTC. Translation gives CASSSRGFNYGYTF.

This clone was detected only a few times. The chain has TRBV19 and TRBJ1-1, with TRBD1 matching over 11 bases. The V segment lost 3 bases and the J segment 4 bases; nucleotides outside the gene matches: 4. From germline, CDR1 is LNHDA and CDR2 SQIVND (reference sequence). This CDR3 has 15 residues. CDR3: CASSIGQGAFTEAFF. CDR3 bases: TGTGCCAGTAGTATCGGACAGGGGGCATTCACTGAAGCTTTCTTT.

The chain has TRBV30 and TRBJ1-2, with D unclear. The germline V gene has CDR1 GTSNPN and CDR2 SVGIG (reference sequence). Between the trimmed V and J ends, which lost 1 base and 8 bases, there was a span of 14 bases. The CDR3 sequence is 13 residues long. CDR3 sequence: CAWSEGRLRGYTF. CDR3 in DNA: TGTGCCTGGAGTGAAGGGCGTCTAAGGGGCTACACCTTC.

This clone appeared a few times. The CDR3 nucleotides are TGTGCCAGCAGTGAAATGGCTAGCGGAACAGATACGCAGTATTTT. Its translation is CASSEMASGTDTQYF. This sequence joins TRBV2 and TRBJ2-3; 7 positions agree with TRBD2. This CDR3 spans 15 amino acids. Germline CDR1 reads SNHLY; CDR2 reads FYNNEI. V shed 2 bases, J shed 3 bases, and the junction held 5 bases outside the gene matches.

This clone turned up a few times. Written as DNA, the CDR3 is TGTGCCAGCAGCCCCTGCAGACTAGCGGGGGGCCCATGCACAGATACGCAGTATTTT. Amino acids: CASSPCRLAGGPCTDTQYF. The genes are TRBV7-9 and TRBJ2-3, with 13 bases aligning to TRBD2. This CDR3 comprises 19 residues. Germline CDR1 and CDR2: SEHNR and FQNEAQ (reference sequence). The trim removed 5 bases at V and 1 base at J, leaving 12 bases unmatched.

This clone was found a few times. The rearrangement links TRBV19 to TRBJ1-1; 9 nucleotides align to TRBD1. CDR3 length: 14 residues. V shed 4 bases, J shed 6 bases, and the junction held 6 bases outside the gene matches. Germline CDR1 and CDR2: LNHDA and SQIVND (reference sequence). DNA of the CDR3: TGTGCCAGTAGTACGGGACAGGGTGAGGCTGAAGCTTTCTTT. It specifies CASSTGQGEAEAFF.

The chain is built from TRBV2 and TRBJ2-7; no definite D call. V gave up 6 bases and J gave up 0 bases, with 9 bases separating them. CDR1 is SNHLY and CDR2 is FYNNEI in the germline V gene. This CDR3 region has 13 residues. The CDR3 region has the DNA TGTGCCAGCAGGGACGCCAGCTCCTACGAGCAGTACTTC. Its protein is CASRDASSYEQYF.

This clone was counted at least ten times. V and J are TRBV28 and TRBJ2-1; 8 bases map to TRBD1. Germline-derived CDR1 and CDR2 are MDHEN and SYDVKM. The CDR3 spans 15 residues. The J segment lost 5 bases and the V segment lost 6 bases, leaving 9 bases of the junction unmatched. This CDR3 reads CASSPRGRGDNEQFF. Written as DNA, the CDR3 is TGTGCCAGCAGCCCCAGGGGGCGGGGTGACAATGAGCAGTTCTTC.

V is TRBV6-5 and J is TRBJ2-7, with 8 bases aligning to TRBD2. The length of the CDR3 is 15 residues. The germline V gene encodes CDR1 MNHEY and CDR2 SVGAGI. The junction had 10 bases not matched to a gene; V was cut back by 7 bases and J by 2 bases. The CDR3, as DNA: TGTGCCAGCACGGGAGGGCAGGAAGTAACCTACGAGCAGTACTTC. Its translation is CASTGGQEVTYEQYF.

V usage is TRBV28 and J usage is TRBJ1-3; D remains ambiguous. The CDR3 is 13 residues long. Germline V CDR1 and CDR2: MDHEN, SYDVKM. With 6 bases removed from V and 0 bases from J, the gap between germline ends came to 6 bases. The DNA for the CDR3 is TGTGCCAGCAGCCAGCCCTCTGGAAACACCATATATTTT. Translation: CASSQPSGNTIYF.

This chain joins TRBV4-1 and TRBJ2-2; D might be TRBD1 (5 bases). The CDR3 is 14 residues long. The V gene lost 5 bases and the J gene lost 4 bases, with 11 bases spanning the gap. Germline CDR1 MGHRA, CDR2 YSYEKL. The CDR3 spells CASSDAGLTGELFF. CDR3 DNA: TGCGCCAGCAGCGACGCAGGGCTCACCGGGGAGCTGTTTTTT.

CDR3 sequence: CASSLGDRGFNYGYTF. The CDR3 DNA follows: TGTGCCAGCAGCTTAGGGGACAGGGGTTTTAACTATGGCTACACCTTC. J is TRBJ1-2 and V is TRBV7-2, with 10 bases fitting TRBD1. Germline V CDR1 and CDR2: SGHTA, FQGNSA. The CDR3 contains 16 residues. Trimming cost V 1 base and J 1 base; bases outside gene matches: 3.

This clone was observed a few times. The same CDR3 arises from other DNA sequences in this sample as well. The chain employs TRBV7-2 and TRBJ2-3, with 9 bases fitting TRBD2. The CDR3 has 14 amino acids. The V gene end was trimmed by 4 bases and the J gene end by 6 bases; junction bases not matched to a gene: 5. CDR1 is SGHTA and CDR2 is FQGNSA in the germline V gene. The CDR3 DNA sequence: TGTGCCAGCAGCTCGCGGGGGGGCCTGGATACGCAGTATTTT. Protein: CASSSRGGLDTQYF.

This chain uses TRBV6-5 with TRBJ1-2, with unresolved D. This CDR3 has 13 amino acids. Germline lookup yields CDR1 MNHEY and CDR2 SVGAGI. With 6 bases removed from V and 1 base from J, the gap between germline ends came to 9 bases. The CDR3 DNA sequence: TGTGCCAGCAGATGGACGGTTAACTATGGCTACACCTTC. It is translated as CASRWTVNYGYTF.

The CDR3 sequence: CASSLTSGGAYEQYF. DNA for the CDR3: TGTGCCAGTAGTCTGACTAGCGGGGGGGCCTACGAGCAGTACTTC. The chain employs TRBV19 and TRBJ2-7; 14 positions match TRBD2. J was trimmed by 2 bases and V by 5 bases; bases with no gene match: 2. The CDR3 runs 15 residues. CDR1 and CDR2 from the germline V gene are LNHDA and SQIVND (reference sequence).

This rearrangement joins TRBV19 to TRBJ2-2; 9 bases match TRBD1. CDR3 length: 14 residues. Germline V gene lookup returns CDR1 LNHDA and CDR2 SQIVND (reference sequence). The junction had 5 bases not matched to a gene; V was cut back by 6 bases and J by 6 bases. Here the CDR3 DNA reads TGTGCCAGTAGGCAACAGGGGGCGGCCGGGGAGCTGTTTTTT. It encodes CASRQQGAAGELFF.

This clone was seen ten or more times. The chain couples TRBV10-3 to TRBJ2-3; D might be TRBD2 (5 bases). The CDR3 runs 16 residues. Between the trimmed V and J ends, which lost 3 bases and 2 bases, there was a span of 15 bases. CDR1 and CDR2 from the germline V gene are ENHRY and SYGVKD. In DNA, the CDR3 is TGTGCCATCAGTGATTCTCGGGGAAGGGCCACAGATACGCAGTATTTT. Its protein product is CAISDSRGRATDTQYF.

This clone was recorded many times. V usage is TRBV27 and J usage is TRBJ2-3; perhaps TRBD1 as D (6 bases). This CDR3 comprises 16 residues. The ends were cut back, 5 bases at V and 4 bases at J, with 19 bases in the middle. Germline loops: CDR1 MNHEY, CDR2 SMNVEV (reference sequence). The CDR3 DNA follows: TGTGCCAGCAGTCCAGGGGTAGGGCTAGCCCCAGATACGCAGTATTTT. This translates into CASSPGVGLAPDTQYF.

By proportion, this clone is medium-sized. The rearrangement uses TRBV7-6 and TRBJ1-6; TRBD1 agrees at 10 bases. Germline V lookup: CDR1 SGHVS, CDR2 FNYEAQ. After removal of 4 bases from V and 5 bases from J, the junction contained 5 bases not matched to a gene. This CDR3 is built from 16 residues. The chain's CDR3 is CASSSGQGDDNSPLHF. The CDR3 DNA follows: TGTGCCAGCAGCTCTGGACAGGGGGACGATAATTCACCCCTCCACTTT. Full variable domain (remainder filled in from reference TRBV7-6 and TRBJ1-6): GAGVSQSPRYKVTKRGQDVALRCDPISGHVSLYWYRQALGQGPEFLTYFNYEAQQDKSGLPNDRFSAERPEGSISTLTIQRTEQRDSAMYRCASSSGQGDDNSPLHFGNGTRLTVT.

The chain recombines TRBV5-1 with TRBJ2-3, with 7 bases identical to TRBD2. With 7 bases clipped from V and 9 bases from J, the junction kept 14 bases outside the gene matches. The germline V gene encodes CDR1 SGHRS and CDR2 YFSETQ. This CDR3 is built from 14 residues. In DNA, the CDR3 is TGCGCCAGCTGTACGGGCCAAAAGGGAGGGACGCAGTATTTT. This encodes CASCTGQKGGTQYF.

This clone was observed a few times. The chain employs TRBV6-6 and TRBJ2-2; D might be TRBD1 (6 bases). The CDR3 runs to 15 residues. Trimming pared 5 bases from V and 0 bases from J, leaving 10 bases between. Germline V gene sequence: CDR1 MNHNY, CDR2 SVGAGI (reference sequence). The DNA for the CDR3 is TGTGCCAGCAGTCACAGGGTCGCGAACACCGGGGAGCTGTTTTTT. It encodes CASSHRVANTGELFF.

This sequence joins TRBV6-5 and TRBJ1-4; 7 bases match TRBD1. After removal of 6 bases from V and 5 bases from J, the junction contained 9 bases not matched to a gene. Germline CDR1 and CDR2: MNHEY and SVGAGI. This CDR3 has 15 amino acids. The CDR3, as DNA: TGTGCCAGCAGAACTCTGGGACAGTCAAATGAAAAACTGTTTTTT. Encoded protein: CASRTLGQSNEKLFF.

This clone was seen at least ten times. V usage is TRBV19 and J usage is TRBJ1-2; D possibly corresponds to TRBD1 (6 bases). This CDR3 has 14 residues. With 2 bases removed from V and 4 bases from J, the gap between germline ends came to 11 bases. Germline values: CDR1 LNHDA, CDR2 SQIVND (reference sequence). The CDR3 region is CASSINRAAYGYTF. Written as DNA, the CDR3 is TGTGCCAGTAGTATAAACAGGGCCGCCTATGGCTACACCTTC.

This clone was detected a few times. The V call is TRBV4-3, the J call TRBJ2-7, with unresolved D. V gave up 0 bases and J gave up 3 bases, with 15 bases separating them. There are 16 residues in the CDR3. Germline V gene sequence: CDR1 LGHNA, CDR2 YSLEER. The CDR3 nucleotides read TGCGCCAGCAGCCAAGATGTGTCGGTCCGAGTCTACGAGCAGTACTTC. Translating gives CASSQDVSVRVYEQYF.

The chain is built from TRBV7-9 and TRBJ2-5; the D is unclear. This CDR3 is 15 amino acids long. Germline CDR1 SEHNR, CDR2 FQNEAQ (reference sequence). Trimming took off 0 bases at V and 2 bases at J, with 10 bases between the two ends. CDR3 in amino acids: CASSLASGPQETQYF. The CDR3 DNA reads as TGTGCCAGCAGCTTAGCGTCAGGACCACAAGAGACCCAGTACTTC. Full variable domain (rest looked up from reference TRBV7-9 and TRBJ2-5): DTGVSQNPRHKITKRGQNVTFRCDPISEHNRLYWYRQTLGQGPEFLTYFQNEAQLEKSRLLSDRFSAERPKGSFSTLEIQRTEQGDSAMYLCASSLASGPQETQYFGPGTRLLVL.

V gene TRBV5-1 combines with J gene TRBJ2-5; D ambiguous. Germline CDR1 SGHRS, CDR2 YFSETQ. V lost 0 bases, J lost 5 bases, and 11 bases lay in between. This CDR3 is built from 14 residues. The CDR3 here is CASSLAGNAETQYF. The DNA for the CDR3 is TGCGCCAGCAGCTTGGCCGGAAATGCCGAGACCCAGTACTTC.

The table lists this clone with a few counts. This chain joins TRBV11-2 and TRBJ1-2, with D tentatively TRBD1 (5 bases). Trimming took off 5 bases at V and 4 bases at J, with 14 bases between the two ends. The CDR3 length is 14 residues. CDR1 and CDR2 from the germline V gene are SGHAT and FQNNGV. The CDR3 sequence is CASSPRDGSYGYTF. For the CDR3, the DNA is TGTGCCAGCAGCCCGCGGGACGGATCCTATGGCTACACCTTC.

This clone came up a few times. V and J are TRBV5-1 and TRBJ2-2, with D perhaps matching TRBD2 (6 bases). This CDR3 has 15 residues. Trimming took 4 bases from V and 5 from J, leaving 15 bases between them. Germline-derived CDR1 and CDR2 are SGHRS and YFSETQ. This chain's CDR3 is CASSVTGTGTGELFF. The CDR3, as DNA: TGCGCCAGCAGCGTGACCGGGACTGGGACCGGGGAGCTGTTTTTT.